These 22 T cell receptor beta chains were all obtained from the same sample, sequenced in a study of OX40 agonist ivuxolimab in advanced cancers. Receptor amplification or capture employed the immunoSEQ multiplex PCR assay. Imported from immuneACCESS, the table was reduced by TCRdb to in-frame sequences with V and J called. These copies leave out some clones; in studies compared against another copy, an unresolved V gene accounts for under half, and the cause of the remainder is not known. The sample table records around 22,000 clones; almost 85% of these occur just once. About 30% of the sample comes from the top ten. This sample comprised CD4+ or CD8+ T cells sorted from blood, obtained in a trial of the OX40 agonist ivuxolimab. The receptor source for this set is an adult with an advanced solid tumor such as melanoma, head and neck, liver or kidney cancer.

The V call is TRBV19, the J call TRBJ2-7; D is tentatively TRBD1 or TRBD2 (5 bases each). The V end was cut by 5 bases, the J end by 2 bases, with 10 bases between. CDR3 size: 13 residues. CDR1 LNHDA and CDR2 SQIVND come from the germline V gene (reference sequence). CDR3 in amino acids: CASSSGPPYEQYF. DNA for the CDR3: TGTGCCAGTAGTTCGGGACCTCCCTACGAGCAGTACTTC.

For the CDR3, the DNA is TGTGCCAGCAGGGGAACTAGCGGGAGGGCTGTCGAGCAGTACTTC. It encodes CASRGTSGRAVEQYF. The rearrangement uses TRBV2 and TRBJ2-7, with 13 bases fitting TRBD2. V shed 6 bases and J 6 bases; nucleotides not matched to a gene: 8. The germline V gene has CDR1 SNHLY and CDR2 FYNNEI. CDR3 length: 15 amino acids.

The rearrangement joins TRBV9 to TRBJ2-6; the D is unclear. Trimming removed 7 bases at V and 1 base at J, with 3 bases between. CDR1 SGDLS and CDR2 YYNGEE come from the germline V gene. This CDR3 comprises 12 residues. In DNA, the CDR3 is TGTGCCAGCGATTCTGGGGCCAACGTCCTGACTTTC. This codes for CASDSGANVLTF.

This rearrangement joins TRBV7-9 to TRBJ1-1; D is unclear. CDR1 and CDR2 from the germline V gene are SEHNR and FQNEAQ (reference sequence). The CDR3 totals 14 residues. V was pared by 0 bases and J by 7 bases, with 12 bases between. Here the CDR3 reads CASSLAPLHREAFF. DNA of the CDR3: TGTGCCAGCAGCTTAGCTCCGCTTCATCGTGAAGCTTTCTTT.

This sequence joins TRBV6-5 and TRBJ1-2; D is ambiguous. CDR1 and CDR2 (germline): MNHEY, SVGAGI. V was trimmed by 6 bases and J by 3 bases, leaving 2 bases between them. This CDR3 has 10 amino acids. The CDR3 is CASSDYGYTF. CDR3 sequence (DNA): TGTGCCAGCAGCGACTATGGCTACACCTTC.

This chain joins TRBV29-1 and TRBJ2-5, with TRBD2 identical over 9 bases. CDR1 SQVTM and CDR2 ANQGSEA come from the germline V gene. The CDR3 is made up of 15 amino acids. V shed 4 bases, J shed 2 bases, and the junction held 8 bases outside the gene matches. CDR3 coding DNA: TGCAGCGTTGCTTATTTAGCGGGGGAACAAGAGACCCAGTACTTC. As protein: CSVAYLAGEQETQYF.

The CDR3 sequence: CASSTGLAGGLNNEQFF. The CDR3 DNA follows: TGTGCCAGCAGCACCGGACTAGCGGGAGGACTGAACAATGAGCAGTTCTTC. The genes are TRBV11-2 and TRBJ2-1, with 14 bases matching TRBD2. The CDR3 is made up of 17 amino acids. Germline assignment: CDR1 SGHAT and CDR2 FQNNGV. V shed 5 bases, J shed 5 bases, and the junction held 8 bases outside the gene matches.

The chain links TRBV15 to TRBJ2-2, with 9 bases that match TRBD2. The germline V gene has CDR1 LNHNV and CDR2 YYDKDF (reference sequence). V was pared by 1 base and J by 1 base, with 10 bases of the junction left unmatched. This CDR3 spans 19 amino acids. As DNA, the CDR3 is TGTGCCACCAGCAGAGGGGCCCCTTTAGCGGGAGTGAACACCGGGGAGCTGTTTTTT. It yields the protein CATSRGAPLAGVNTGELFF.

The genes are TRBV19 and TRBJ1-5, with no clear D. The V end was cut by 3 bases, the J end by 7 bases, with 10 bases between. CDR1 is LNHDA and CDR2 is SQIVND in the germline V gene (reference sequence). The CDR3 sequence is 13 residues long. The CDR3 DNA follows: TGTGCCAGTAGTATTATTCGTGAGCAGCCCCAGCATTTT. It yields the protein CASSIIREQPQHF. Based on the CDR3 plus reference TRBV19 and TRBJ1-5, the full variable domain is DGGITQSPKYLFRKEGQNVTLSCEQNLNHDAMYWYRQDPGQGLRLIYYSQIVNDFQKGDIAEGYSVSREKKESFPLTVTSAQKNPTAFYLCASSIIREQPQHFGDGTRLSIL.

This clone was recorded once. The chain recombines TRBV27 with TRBJ2-7; D uncertain. This CDR3 is 13 amino acids long. Germline values: CDR1 MNHEY, CDR2 SMNVEV (reference sequence). The V end lost 6 bases, the J end lost 3 bases, and 12 bases lay between the germline ends. CDR3 in amino acids: CASSPTKHYEQYF. CDR3 in DNA: TGTGCCAGCAGCCCTACTAAACACTACGAGCAGTACTTC.

The chain recombines TRBV7-8 with TRBJ2-5; 9 bases are a match to TRBD1. The V gene end was trimmed by 3 bases and the J gene end by 3 bases; junction bases not matched to a gene: 2. CDR3 length: 14 residues. Germline V gives CDR1 SGHVS, CDR2 FQNEAQ. The CDR3 loop reads CASSLWDREETQYF. CDR3 coding DNA: TGTGCCAGCAGCTTGTGGGACAGGGAAGAGACCCAGTACTTC.

The V gene is TRBV13, the J gene TRBJ2-1, with 7 bases fitting TRBD2. The CDR3 runs to 14 residues. Losses at the gene ends were 4 bases for V and 9 bases for J; bases not matched to a gene: 9. Germline V gives CDR1 PRHDT, CDR2 FYEKMQ (reference sequence). The CDR3 coding sequence is TGTGCCAGCAGCTCCGGACTAGACTCCACTGAGCAGTTCTTC. Protein product: CASSSGLDSTEQFF.

The chain recombines TRBV28 with TRBJ2-7; TRBD1 agrees at 8 bases. The CDR3 loop spans 13 amino acids. Germline lookup yields CDR1 MDHEN and CDR2 SYDVKM. V lost 5 bases to trimming and J lost 4 bases; unmatched junction nucleotides: 4. The chain's CDR3 is CASSVHRGYEQYF. The CDR3 nucleotides are TGTGCCAGCAGTGTTCACAGGGGGTACGAGCAGTACTTC.

The rearrangement links TRBV7-9 to TRBJ2-2, with D uncertain. The CDR3 is made up of 12 amino acids. Germline assignment: CDR1 SEHNR and CDR2 FQNEAQ (reference sequence). The V end lost 5 bases, the J end lost 5 bases, and 6 bases lay between the germline ends. CDR3 loop: CASSVGTGELFF. The CDR3 DNA is TGTGCCAGCAGCGTAGGGACCGGGGAGCTGTTTTTT.

The chain is built from TRBV19 and TRBJ1-2; TRBD1 might be the D (6 bases). Germline V gene lookup returns CDR1 LNHDA and CDR2 SQIVND (reference sequence). V was clipped by 10 bases and J by 2 bases, with 8 bases between them. This CDR3 has 11 amino acids. Written as DNA, the CDR3 is TGTGCCACCCAGGGGAACTATGGCTACACCTTC. Amino acids: CATQGNYGYTF.

V gene TRBV7-9 combines with J gene TRBJ2-3; D tentatively fits TRBD1 or TRBD2 (5 bases each). Trimming removed 3 bases at V and 4 bases at J, with 11 bases between. CDR3 size: 14 residues. Germline CDR1 is SEHNR and CDR2 is FQNEAQ (reference sequence). CDR3 sequence reads: CASSLRVGPDTQYF. The CDR3 DNA is TGTGCCAGCAGCTTGCGAGTGGGACCAGATACGCAGTATTTT.

This rearrangement joins TRBV19 to TRBJ2-1; the D is unclear. The V and J ends lost 1 base and 0 bases respectively, with 7 bases between them. CDR3 length: 15 residues. Germline V gene lookup returns CDR1 LNHDA and CDR2 SQIVND (reference sequence). The CDR3 sequence is CASSIGLNSYNEQFF. The DNA of the CDR3 is TGTGCCAGTAGTATAGGACTGAACTCCTACAATGAGCAGTTCTTC.

This sequence joins TRBV19 and TRBJ2-6; TRBD1 aligns across 7 bases. The trim removed 3 bases at V and 2 bases at J, leaving 1 base unmatched. The CDR3 runs to 15 residues. Germline V gene data show CDR1 as LNHDA and CDR2 as SQIVND (reference sequence). The CDR3 sequence is CASSITGAGANVLTF. For the CDR3, the DNA is TGTGCCAGTAGTATCACAGGGGCTGGGGCCAACGTCCTGACTTTC.

This clone was seen just once. The genes are TRBV7-9 and TRBJ1-1, with no clear D. The germline V gene has CDR1 SEHNR and CDR2 FQNEAQ (reference sequence). Trimming removed 1 base from V and 4 bases from J, with 10 bases in between. CDR3 length equals 14 residues. CDR3 protein: CASSLEGGFTEAFF. The CDR3 DNA follows: TGTGCCAGCAGCTTAGAGGGCGGGTTCACTGAAGCTTTCTTT. The variable domain in full, with the rest retrieved from reference TRBV7-9 and TRBJ1-1, is DTGVSQNPRHKITKRGQNVTFRCDPISEHNRLYWYRQTLGQGPEFLTYFQNEAQLEKSRLLSDRFSAERPKGSFSTLEIQRTEQGDSAMYLCASSLEGGFTEAFFGQGTRLTVV.

This sequence joins TRBV28 and TRBJ2-7; D perhaps matches TRBD2 (6 bases). The V end lost 3 bases, the J end lost 5 bases, and 14 bases lay between the germline ends. Germline CDR1 reads MDHEN; CDR2 reads SYDVKM. This CDR3 has 14 residues. The CDR3 spells CASSLGEVTHEQYF. The CDR3 DNA reads as TGTGCCAGCAGTTTGGGGGAGGTCACGCACGAGCAGTACTTC.

The chain combines TRBV27 with TRBJ2-2, with TRBD2 identical over 13 bases. The trim removed 6 bases at V and 4 bases at J, leaving 8 bases unmatched. This CDR3 contains 17 residues. Germline V gene sequence: CDR1 MNHEY, CDR2 SMNVEV (reference sequence). The CDR3 protein is CASSLLTSGGPTGELFF. CDR3 nucleotide sequence: TGTGCCAGCAGCTTGCTGACTAGCGGGGGGCCCACCGGGGAGCTGTTTTTT.

V gene TRBV6-5 combines with J gene TRBJ2-7; 8 bases fit TRBD1. In germline, CDR1 is MNHEY, CDR2 SVGAGI. CDR3 length: 16 residues. With 0 bases clipped from V and 4 bases from J, the junction kept 8 bases outside the gene matches. CDR3 sequence (DNA): TGTGCCAGCAGTTACTCCGCGGGACAGGAGGGGTACGAGCAGTACTTC. Translating gives CASSYSAGQEGYEQYF.